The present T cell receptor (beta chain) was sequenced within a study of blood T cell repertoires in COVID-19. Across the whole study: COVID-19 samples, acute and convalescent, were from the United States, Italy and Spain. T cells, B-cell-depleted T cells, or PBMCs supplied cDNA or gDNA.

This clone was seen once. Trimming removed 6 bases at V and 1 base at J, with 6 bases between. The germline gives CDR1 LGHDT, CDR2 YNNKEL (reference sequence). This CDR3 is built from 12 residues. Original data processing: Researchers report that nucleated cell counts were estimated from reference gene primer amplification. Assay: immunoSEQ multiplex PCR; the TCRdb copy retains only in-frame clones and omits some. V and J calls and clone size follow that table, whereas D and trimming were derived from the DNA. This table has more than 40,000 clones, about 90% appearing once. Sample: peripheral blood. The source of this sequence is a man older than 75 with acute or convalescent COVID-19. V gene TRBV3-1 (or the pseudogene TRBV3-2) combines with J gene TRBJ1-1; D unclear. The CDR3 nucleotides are TGTGCCAGCAGTCTAGGGAACACTGAAGCTTTCTTT. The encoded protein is CASSLGNTEAFF.